There are many counts of the clone carrying this T cell receptor beta chain. Its antigen is still unknown. TCR beta libraries were built with iRepertoire HTBI primers and Arm-PCR of CDR3 regions. TCRdb ran MiXCR on the multiplex PCR reads and lists one entry per CDR3 protein. Counted here are 350,000 to 500,000 distinct CDR3 sequences, roughly 23% occurring once; the ten biggest clones make up roughly an eighth. The time point: persistent/refractory GD, antithyroid drugs over 5 years with positive TRAb. RNA isolated from PBMCs was used to make the TCR library. Tubes containing EDTA received roughly 8.8 milliliters of drawn peripheral blood. The record originates from a study of regulatory T cells in long-lasting Graves disease. Study findings and constraints: Graves' patients with persistent disease showed TCR diversity lower than patients newly diagnosed.

There are 15 residues in the CDR3. The V end lost 0 bases, the J end lost 0 bases, and 8 bases lay between the germline ends. Germline-derived CDR1 and CDR2 are MNHEY and SVGAGI. The chain carries TRBV6-5 and TRBJ1-1; the D is unclear. This specimen was peripheral blood mononuclear cells (PBMCs), taken when the disease was refractory, from a patient treated with antithyroid drugs. The sequence was collected from a female donor with Graves disease. CDR3 protein: CASSYSRQMNTEAFF. The CDR3 coding sequence is TGTGCCAGCAGTTACTCGCGGCAGATGAACACTGAAGCTTTCTTT.